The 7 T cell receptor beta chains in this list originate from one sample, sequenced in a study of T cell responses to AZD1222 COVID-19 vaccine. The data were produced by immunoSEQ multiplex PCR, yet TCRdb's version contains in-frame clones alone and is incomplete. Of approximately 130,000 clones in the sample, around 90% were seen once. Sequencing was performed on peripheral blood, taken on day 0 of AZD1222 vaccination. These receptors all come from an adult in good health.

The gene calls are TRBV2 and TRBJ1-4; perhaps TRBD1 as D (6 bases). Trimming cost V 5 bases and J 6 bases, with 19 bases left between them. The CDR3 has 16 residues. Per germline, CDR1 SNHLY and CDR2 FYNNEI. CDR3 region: CASSTPRGGRDEKLFF. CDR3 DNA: TGTGCCAGCAGTACCCCCCGTGGGGGGCGGGATGAAAAACTGTTTTTT.

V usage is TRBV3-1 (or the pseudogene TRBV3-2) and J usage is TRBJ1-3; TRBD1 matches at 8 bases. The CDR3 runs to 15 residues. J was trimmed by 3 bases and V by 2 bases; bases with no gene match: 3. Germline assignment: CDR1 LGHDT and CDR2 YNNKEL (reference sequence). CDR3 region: CASSQLTGVGNTIYF. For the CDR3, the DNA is TGTGCCAGCAGCCAATTGACAGGGGTTGGAAACACCATATATTTT.

In nucleotides, the CDR3 is TGTGCCAGCAGTCCGACAGATAGGGATACGCAGTATTTT. This encodes CASSPTDRDTQYF. V gene TRBV28 combines with J gene TRBJ2-3; tentatively, D is TRBD1 (5 bases). The germline CDR1 and CDR2 sequences are MDHEN and SYDVKM. The CDR3 consists of 13 residues. The V gene lost 5 bases and the J gene lost 6 bases, with 12 bases spanning the gap.

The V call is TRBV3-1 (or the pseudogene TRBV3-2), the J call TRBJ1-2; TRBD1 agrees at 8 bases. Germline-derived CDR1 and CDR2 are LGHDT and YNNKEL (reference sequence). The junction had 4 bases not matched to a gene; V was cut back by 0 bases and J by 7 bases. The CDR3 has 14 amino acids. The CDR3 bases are TGTGCCAGCAGCCAAGATGGTACAGGGGGTGGCTACACCTTC. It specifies CASSQDGTGGGYTF.

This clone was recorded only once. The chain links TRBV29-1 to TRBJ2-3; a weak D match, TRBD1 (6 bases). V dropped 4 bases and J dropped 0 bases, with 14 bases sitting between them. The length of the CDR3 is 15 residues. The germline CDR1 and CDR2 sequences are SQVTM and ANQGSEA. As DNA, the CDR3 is TGCAGCGTTGGGGTCCTGGGGGCTAGCACAGATACGCAGTATTTT. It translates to CSVGVLGASTDTQYF.

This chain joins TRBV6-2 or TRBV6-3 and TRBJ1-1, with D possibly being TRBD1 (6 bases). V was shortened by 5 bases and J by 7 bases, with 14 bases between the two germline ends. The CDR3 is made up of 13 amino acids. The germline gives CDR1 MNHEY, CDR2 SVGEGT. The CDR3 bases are TGTGCCAGCAGTGATACAGGGTTCGGTGAAGCTTTCTTT. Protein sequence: CASSDTGFGEAFF.

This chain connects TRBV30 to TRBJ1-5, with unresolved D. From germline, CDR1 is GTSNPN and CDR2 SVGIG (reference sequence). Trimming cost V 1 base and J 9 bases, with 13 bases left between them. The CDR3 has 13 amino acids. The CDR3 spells CAWSASSLAPQHF. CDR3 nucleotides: TGTGCCTGGAGTGCCTCGTCTCTGGCGCCCCAGCATTTT.